Following are 20 T cell receptor beta chains from one sample sequenced in a study of control samples from healthy donors and cancer patients. Clones were sequenced by immunoSEQ multiplex PCR, and TCRdb holds only the in-frame ones, with some missing. This sample yields more than 100,000 clones, of which 91% are seen a single time; roughly 8.6% belongs to the top ten. Sequencing used blood. These receptors originate from a man between 18 and 35 years old in good health.

The chain combines TRBV3-1 (or the pseudogene TRBV3-2) with TRBJ2-2; D might be TRBD1 or TRBD2, each matching 6 bases. Between the trimmed V and J ends, which lost 2 bases and 6 bases, there was a span of 7 bases. In germline, CDR1 is LGHDT, CDR2 YNNKEL (reference sequence). The CDR3 loop spans 13 amino acids. CDR3 sequence (DNA): TGTGCCAGCAGCCAAAGGGGGGCCGGGGAGCTGTTTTTT. The encoded protein is CASSQRGAGELFF.

This chain connects TRBV9 to TRBJ1-6, with D perhaps matching TRBD1 (5 bases). The CDR3 length is 14 residues. Looked up from germline, CDR1 is SGDLS and CDR2 is YYNGEE. V dropped 4 bases and J dropped 9 bases, with 14 bases sitting between them. Here the CDR3 reads CASSPGLTSSPLHF. CDR3 sequence (DNA): TGTGCCAGCAGCCCGGGACTGACAAGTTCACCCCTCCACTTT.

V usage is TRBV6-5 and J usage is TRBJ1-1; TRBD1 might be the D (5 bases). In germline, CDR1 is MNHEY, CDR2 SVGAGI. CDR3 length: 15 residues. V was pared by 0 bases and J by 4 bases, with 12 bases between. The DNA of the CDR3 is TGTGCCAGCAGTTACTCGACGCGGGGGAGCACTGAAGCTTTCTTT. Its translation is CASSYSTRGSTEAFF.

The V and J genes are TRBV7-9 and TRBJ1-5, with D maybe TRBD1 (6 bases). The germline gives CDR1 SEHNR, CDR2 FQNEAQ (reference sequence). V gave up 3 bases and J gave up 3 bases, with 9 bases separating them. This CDR3 has 14 residues. Here the CDR3 DNA reads TGTGCCAGCAGCTTCGGGGGCTTCAATCAGCCCCAGCATTTT. It translates to CASSFGGFNQPQHF.

This clone has only one observation. This chain uses TRBV5-4 with TRBJ1-1; TRBD1 matches at 11 bases. Germline V gene lookup returns CDR1 SGHNT and CDR2 YYREEE (reference sequence). The J segment lost 2 bases and the V segment lost 2 bases, leaving 5 bases of the junction unmatched. The CDR3 is 16 amino acids. CDR3 loop: CASSFGQGALNTEAFF. In DNA, the CDR3 is TGTGCCAGCAGCTTCGGACAGGGGGCGTTAAACACTGAAGCTTTCTTT.

This clone came up a few times. The chain links TRBV6-4 to TRBJ2-1, with TRBD1 matching over 7 bases. V lost 6 bases, J lost 0 bases, and 5 bases stayed unmatched. Germline V gives CDR1 MRHNA, CDR2 SNTAGT. This CDR3 contains 15 residues. This chain's CDR3 is CASRRDSRSYNEQFF. DNA of the CDR3: TGTGCCAGCAGAAGGGACAGCCGCTCCTACAATGAGCAGTTCTTC.

The chain links TRBV6-5 to TRBJ1-1; D possibly corresponds to TRBD1 (6 bases). Germline V gives CDR1 MNHEY, CDR2 SVGAGI. The CDR3 is 14 residues long. The V and J ends lost 7 bases and 4 bases respectively, with 16 bases between them. CDR3 coding DNA: TGTGCCAGCACCCCCGACACAGGGACCACTGAAGCTTTCTTT. Protein product: CASTPDTGTTEAFF.

This clone was counted between two and nine times. This chain links TRBV30 with TRBJ2-2, with 7 bases lining up with TRBD2. The V and J ends lost 2 bases and 5 bases, in that order; junction bases with no gene match: 5. This CDR3 is built from 14 residues. The germline V gene encodes CDR1 GTSNPN and CDR2 SVGIG (reference sequence). CDR3 nucleotide sequence: TGTGCCTGGAGTCTTATGGGAGGGACCGGGGAGCTGTTTTTT. It is translated as CAWSLMGGTGELFF.

The V call is TRBV11-2, the J call TRBJ1-1; 7 bases are a match to TRBD1. J was trimmed by 9 bases and V by 2 bases; bases with no gene match: 9. Germline V lookup: CDR1 SGHAT, CDR2 FQNNGV. This CDR3 region has 14 residues. CDR3 amino acids: CASSLIGDRGQAFF. The DNA of the CDR3 is TGTGCCAGCAGCTTAATTGGGGACAGAGGCCAAGCTTTCTTT. The variable domain in full, with the rest retrieved from reference TRBV11-2 and TRBJ1-1, is EAGVAQSPRYKIIEKRQSVAFWCNPISGHATLYWYQQILGQGPKLLIQFQNNGVVDDSQLPKDRFSAERLKGVDSTLKIQPAKLEDSAVYLCASSLIGDRGQAFFGQGTRLTVV.

The chain combines TRBV29-1 with TRBJ1-4; D unresolved. Trimming shortened V by 7 bases and J by 0 bases, and 9 bases separated the two germline ends. This CDR3 is 13 amino acids long. The V gene's germline CDR1 is SQVTM and CDR2 ANQGSEA. CDR3 sequence: CSATGATNEKLFF. As DNA, the CDR3 is TGCAGCGCAACCGGTGCAACTAATGAAAAACTGTTTTTT.

This chain connects TRBV25-1 to TRBJ1-6; possible D gene TRBD1, 5 bases. V was pared by 8 bases and J by 9 bases, with 14 bases between. This CDR3 region has 13 residues. The germline V gene encodes CDR1 MGHDK and CDR2 SYGVNS. The CDR3 spells CASERAGRSPLHF. CDR3 coding DNA: TGTGCCAGCGAGAGGGCAGGGCGTTCACCCCTCCACTTT.

The chain combines TRBV6-5 with TRBJ1-1; the D is unclear. Per the germline V gene, CDR1 is MNHEY and CDR2 is SVGAGI. With 5 bases removed from V and 0 bases from J, the gap between germline ends came to 10 bases. The CDR3 extends over 14 amino acids. Here the CDR3 reads CASSRLLMNTEAFF. CDR3 nucleotides: TGTGCCAGCAGTCGGCTTTTAATGAACACTGAAGCTTTCTTT.

The V gene is TRBV18, the J gene TRBJ2-1, with unresolved D. The germline gives CDR1 KGHSH, CDR2 LQKENI. The CDR3 has 13 residues. The V gene lost 0 bases and the J gene lost 9 bases, with 9 bases spanning the gap. The CDR3 reads CASSPPSSLEQFF. The CDR3 coding sequence is TGTGCCAGCTCACCACCGTCCAGCCTTGAGCAGTTCTTC.

The V gene is TRBV6-5, the J gene TRBJ1-1; D gene unclear. The length of the CDR3 is 15 residues. Per the germline V gene, CDR1 is MNHEY and CDR2 is SVGAGI. V lost 2 bases, J lost 3 bases, and 13 bases lay in between. The CDR3 DNA reads TGTGCCAGCAGTTACAGCGAAGAGGGCGACACTGAAGCTTTCTTT. It specifies CASSYSEEGDTEAFF.

This chain joins TRBV4-1 and TRBJ2-3; 10 bases align to TRBD2. The CDR3 is 16 amino acids. Germline V gene lookup returns CDR1 MGHRA and CDR2 YSYEKL. Trimming at V came to 0 bases and at J to 5 bases, leaving 5 bases not matched to a gene. CDR3 in amino acids: CASSQDTSGVGDTQYF. The CDR3 coding sequence is TGCGCCAGCAGCCAAGATACTAGCGGGGTAGGAGATACGCAGTATTTT.

The chain has TRBV27 and TRBJ2-6; 8 bases match TRBD1. J gave up 2 bases and V 3 bases, and 3 bases lay outside the gene matches. CDR1 and CDR2 (germline): MNHEY, SMNVEV (reference sequence). This CDR3 has 16 residues. The CDR3 DNA reads TGTGCCAGCAGTTTGGCAGGGGGCGCTGGGGCCAACGTCCTGACTTTC. This translates into CASSLAGGAGANVLTF.

This clone came up once. The chain combines TRBV14 with TRBJ1-6; possible D gene TRBD1, 6 bases. The CDR3 runs to 16 residues. Germline CDR1 is SGHDN and CDR2 is FVKESK. V lost 8 bases and J lost 10, with 24 bases in between. This chain's CDR3 is CASGRGRRGARSPLHF. The DNA of the CDR3 is TGTGCCAGCGGAAGAGGAAGGCGGGGGGCGAGATCACCCCTCCACTTT.

The DNA of the CDR3 is TGTGCCAGCAGCCTAGGGACAGGGAACGCCGAGACCCAGTACTTC. Its translation: CASSLGTGNAETQYF. This chain joins TRBV11-2 and TRBJ2-5; 9 nucleotides agree with TRBD1. Germline trimming cut 5 bases from V and 5 bases from J; bases unmatched to any gene: 9. The CDR3 contains 15 residues. Germline CDR1 is SGHAT and CDR2 is FQNNGV.

V gene TRBV3-1 (or the pseudogene TRBV3-2) combines with J gene TRBJ1-4, with D unclear. V gave up 0 bases and J gave up 12 bases, with 8 bases separating them. The CDR3 is 12 amino acids. Germline values: CDR1 LGHDT, CDR2 YNNKEL (reference sequence). As DNA, the CDR3 is TGTGCCAGCAGCCAAGATCGACGGGAACTGTTTTTT. This gives the protein CASSQDRRELFF.

CDR3 bases: TGTGCCTGGATGTCGACAGGGCGCAATCAGCCCCAGCATTTT. This gives the protein CAWMSTGRNQPQHF. V is TRBV30 and J is TRBJ1-5, with TRBD1 matching 7 bases. After removal of 4 bases from V and 2 bases from J, the junction contained 5 bases not matched to a gene. CDR3 length equals 14 residues. Germline V lookup: CDR1 GTSNPN, CDR2 SVGIG (reference sequence).